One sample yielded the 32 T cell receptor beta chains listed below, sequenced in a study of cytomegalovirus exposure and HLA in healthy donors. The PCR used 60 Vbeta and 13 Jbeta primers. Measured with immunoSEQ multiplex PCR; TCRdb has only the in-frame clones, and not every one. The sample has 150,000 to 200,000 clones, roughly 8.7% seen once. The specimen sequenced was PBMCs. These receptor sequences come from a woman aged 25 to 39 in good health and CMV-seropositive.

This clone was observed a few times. The CDR3 DNA follows: TGTGCCAGCAGCCTCCCGGTAGCGGGAGGGCCGGGAGAGACCCAGTACTTC. This translates into CASSLPVAGGPGETQYF. The chain couples TRBV4-2 to TRBJ2-5; TRBD2 matches 11 bases. Germline assignment: CDR1 LGHNA and CDR2 YNFKEQ. This CDR3 has 17 amino acids. Trimming cost V 4 bases and J 4 bases; bases outside gene matches: 11.

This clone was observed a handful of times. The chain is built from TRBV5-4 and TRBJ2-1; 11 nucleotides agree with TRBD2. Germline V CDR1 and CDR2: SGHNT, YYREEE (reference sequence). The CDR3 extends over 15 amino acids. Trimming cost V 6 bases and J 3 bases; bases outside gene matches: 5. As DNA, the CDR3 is TGTGCCAGCACCTCCGGGACTAGCGGCTACAATGAGCAGTTCTTC. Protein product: CASTSGTSGYNEQFF. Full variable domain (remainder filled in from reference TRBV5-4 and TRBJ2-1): ETGVTQSPTHLIKTRGQQVTLRCSSQSGHNTVSWYQQALGQGPQFIFQYYREEENGRGNFPPRFSGLQFPNYSSELNVNALELDDSALYLCASTSGTSGYNEQFFGPGTRLTVL.

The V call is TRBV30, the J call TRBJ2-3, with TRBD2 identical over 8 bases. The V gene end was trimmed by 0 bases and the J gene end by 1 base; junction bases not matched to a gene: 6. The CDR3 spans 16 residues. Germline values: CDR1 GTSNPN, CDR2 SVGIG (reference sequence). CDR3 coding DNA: TGTGCCTGGAGTGTACTCACTAGCGGTGGCACAGATACGCAGTATTTT. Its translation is CAWSVLTSGGTDTQYF.

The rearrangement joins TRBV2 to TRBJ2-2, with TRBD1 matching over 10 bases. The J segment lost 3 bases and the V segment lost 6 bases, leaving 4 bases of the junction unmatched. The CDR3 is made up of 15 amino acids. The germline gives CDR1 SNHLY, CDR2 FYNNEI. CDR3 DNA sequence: TGTGCCAGCAGGGGGACAGGGGAGGACACCGGGGAGCTGTTTTTT. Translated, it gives CASRGTGEDTGELFF. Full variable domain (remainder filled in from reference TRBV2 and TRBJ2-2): EPEVTQTPSHQVTQMGQEVILRCVPISNHLYFYWYRQILGQKVEFLVSFYNNEISEKSEIFDDQFSVERPDGSNFTLKIRSTKLEDSAMYFCASRGTGEDTGELFFGEGSRLTVL.

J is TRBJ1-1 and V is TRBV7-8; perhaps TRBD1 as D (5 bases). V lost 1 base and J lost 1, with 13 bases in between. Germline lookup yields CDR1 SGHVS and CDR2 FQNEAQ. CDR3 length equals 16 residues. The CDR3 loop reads CASSLVAAGSNTEAFF. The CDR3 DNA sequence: TGTGCCAGCAGCTTAGTAGCTGCAGGGTCGAACACTGAAGCTTTCTTT.

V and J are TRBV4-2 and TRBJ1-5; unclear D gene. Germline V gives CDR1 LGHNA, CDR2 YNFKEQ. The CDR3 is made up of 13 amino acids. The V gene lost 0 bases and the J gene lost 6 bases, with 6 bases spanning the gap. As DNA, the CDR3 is TGTGCCAGCAGCCAAGAGCGGGCTCAGCCCCAGCATTTT. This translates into CASSQERAQPQHF.

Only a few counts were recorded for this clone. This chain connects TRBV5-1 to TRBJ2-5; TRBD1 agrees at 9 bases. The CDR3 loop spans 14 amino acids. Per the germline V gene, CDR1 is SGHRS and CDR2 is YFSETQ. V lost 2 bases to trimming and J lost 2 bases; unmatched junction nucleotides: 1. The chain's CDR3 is CASSLQGAQETQYF. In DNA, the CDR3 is TGCGCCAGCAGCTTACAGGGGGCACAAGAGACCCAGTACTTC.

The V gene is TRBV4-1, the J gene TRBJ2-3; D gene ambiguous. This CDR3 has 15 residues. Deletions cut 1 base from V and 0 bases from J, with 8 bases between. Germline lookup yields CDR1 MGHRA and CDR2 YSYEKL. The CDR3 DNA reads TGCGCCAGCAGCCAAGGCAGAGGAAGCACAGATACGCAGTATTTT. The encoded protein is CASSQGRGSTDTQYF.

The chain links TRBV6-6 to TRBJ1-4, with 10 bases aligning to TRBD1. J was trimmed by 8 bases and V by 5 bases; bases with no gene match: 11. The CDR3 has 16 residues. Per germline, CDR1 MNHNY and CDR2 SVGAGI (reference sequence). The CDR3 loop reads CASSAYSGTGEEKLFF. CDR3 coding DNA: TGTGCCAGCAGTGCCTACTCCGGGACAGGGGAGGAAAAACTGTTTTTT.

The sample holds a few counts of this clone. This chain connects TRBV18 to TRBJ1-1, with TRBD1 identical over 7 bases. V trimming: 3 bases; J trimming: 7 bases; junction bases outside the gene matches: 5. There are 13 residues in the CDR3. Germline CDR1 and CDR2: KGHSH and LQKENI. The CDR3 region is CASSPLTGYEAFF. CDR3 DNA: TGTGCCAGCTCACCGCTGACAGGGTATGAAGCTTTCTTT.

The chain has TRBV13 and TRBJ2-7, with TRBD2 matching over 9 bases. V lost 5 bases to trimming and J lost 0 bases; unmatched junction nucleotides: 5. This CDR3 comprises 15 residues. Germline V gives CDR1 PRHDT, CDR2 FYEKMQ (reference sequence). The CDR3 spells CASSTRSGSSYEQYF. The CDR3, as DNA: TGTGCCAGCAGCACCCGTAGCGGGAGCTCCTACGAGCAGTACTTC.

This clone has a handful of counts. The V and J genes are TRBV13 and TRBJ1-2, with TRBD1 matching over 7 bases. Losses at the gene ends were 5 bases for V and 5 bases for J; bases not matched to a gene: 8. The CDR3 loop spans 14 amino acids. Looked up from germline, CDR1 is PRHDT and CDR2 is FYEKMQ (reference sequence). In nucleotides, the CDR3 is TGTGCCAGCAGCGCGGGACAGATATCGTATGGCTACACCTTC. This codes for CASSAGQISYGYTF.

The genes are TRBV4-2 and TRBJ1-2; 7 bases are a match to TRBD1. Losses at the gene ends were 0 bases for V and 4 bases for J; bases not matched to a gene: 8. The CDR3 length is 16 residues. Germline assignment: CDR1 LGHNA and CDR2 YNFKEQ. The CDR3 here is CASSQDPGQVAYGYTF. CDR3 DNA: TGTGCCAGCAGCCAAGATCCCGGACAGGTCGCCTATGGCTACACCTTC.

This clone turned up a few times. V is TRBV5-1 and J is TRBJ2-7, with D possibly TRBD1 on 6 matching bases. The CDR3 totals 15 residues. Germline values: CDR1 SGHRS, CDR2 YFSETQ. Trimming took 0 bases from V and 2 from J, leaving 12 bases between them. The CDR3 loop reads CASSLAPDRTYEQYF. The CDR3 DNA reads TGCGCCAGCAGCTTGGCCCCGGACAGAACCTACGAGCAGTACTTC.

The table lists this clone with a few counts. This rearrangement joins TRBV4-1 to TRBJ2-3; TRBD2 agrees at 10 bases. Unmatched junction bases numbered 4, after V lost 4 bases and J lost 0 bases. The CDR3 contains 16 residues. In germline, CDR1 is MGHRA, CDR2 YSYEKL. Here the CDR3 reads CASSPRLAGSTDTQYF. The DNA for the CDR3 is TGCGCCAGCAGCCCCCGACTAGCGGGCAGCACAGATACGCAGTATTTT.

The CDR3 sequence: CASSQEPRGGEQYF. The CDR3, as DNA: TGTGCCAGCAGCCAAGAGCCCAGGGGTGGGGAGCAGTACTTC. The gene calls are TRBV4-2 and TRBJ2-7; possibly TRBD1 for D (6 bases). The germline V gene has CDR1 LGHNA and CDR2 YNFKEQ. The ends were cut back, 0 bases at V and 7 bases at J, with 13 bases in the middle. CDR3 size: 14 residues.

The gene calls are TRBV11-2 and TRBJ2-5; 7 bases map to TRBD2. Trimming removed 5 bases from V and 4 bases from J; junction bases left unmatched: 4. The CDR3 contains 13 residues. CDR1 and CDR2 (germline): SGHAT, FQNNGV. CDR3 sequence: CASSGGVGETQYF. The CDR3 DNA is TGTGCCAGCAGCGGGGGGGTGGGAGAGACCCAGTACTTC.

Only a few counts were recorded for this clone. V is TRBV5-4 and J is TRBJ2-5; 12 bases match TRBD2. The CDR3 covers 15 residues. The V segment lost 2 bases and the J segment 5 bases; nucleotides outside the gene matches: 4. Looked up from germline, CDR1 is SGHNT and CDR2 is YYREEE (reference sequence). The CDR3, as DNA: TGTGCCAGCAGCTTCAGCCTAGCGGGAGGGGAGACCCAGTACTTC. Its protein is CASSFSLAGGETQYF.

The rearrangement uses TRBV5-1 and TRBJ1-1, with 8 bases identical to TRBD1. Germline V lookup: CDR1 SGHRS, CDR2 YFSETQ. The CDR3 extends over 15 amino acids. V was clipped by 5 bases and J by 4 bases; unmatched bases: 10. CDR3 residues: CASSSGQGPATEAFF. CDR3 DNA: TGCGCCAGCAGTTCCGGACAGGGACCGGCCACTGAAGCTTTCTTT.

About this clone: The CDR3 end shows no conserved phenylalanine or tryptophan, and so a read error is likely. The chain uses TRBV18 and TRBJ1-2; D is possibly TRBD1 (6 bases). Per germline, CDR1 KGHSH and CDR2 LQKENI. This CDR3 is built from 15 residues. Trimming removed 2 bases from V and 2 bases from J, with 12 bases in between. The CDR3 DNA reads TGTGCCAGCTCACCAGGAAACAGGGCGAACTATGGCTACACCGTC. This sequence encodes CASSPGNRANYGYTV.

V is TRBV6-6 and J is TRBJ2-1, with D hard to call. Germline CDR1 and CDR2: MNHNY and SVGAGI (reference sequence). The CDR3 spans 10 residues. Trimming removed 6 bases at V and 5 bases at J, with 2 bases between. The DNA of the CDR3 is TGTGCCAGCAGCAACAATGAGCAGTTCTTC. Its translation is CASSNNEQFF.

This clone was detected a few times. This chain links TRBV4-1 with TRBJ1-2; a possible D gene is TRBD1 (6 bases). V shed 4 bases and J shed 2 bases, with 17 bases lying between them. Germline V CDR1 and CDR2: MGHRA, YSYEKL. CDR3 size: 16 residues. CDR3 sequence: CASSLGAGAQNYGYTF. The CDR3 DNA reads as TGCGCCAGCAGCCTCGGTGCGGGGGCGCAGAACTATGGCTACACCTTC.

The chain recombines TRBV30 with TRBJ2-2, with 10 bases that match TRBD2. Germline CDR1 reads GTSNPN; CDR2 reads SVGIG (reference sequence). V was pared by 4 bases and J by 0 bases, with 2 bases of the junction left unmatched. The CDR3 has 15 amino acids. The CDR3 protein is CAWKGTSANTGELFF. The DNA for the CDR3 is TGTGCCTGGAAGGGGACTAGCGCGAACACCGGGGAGCTGTTTTTT.

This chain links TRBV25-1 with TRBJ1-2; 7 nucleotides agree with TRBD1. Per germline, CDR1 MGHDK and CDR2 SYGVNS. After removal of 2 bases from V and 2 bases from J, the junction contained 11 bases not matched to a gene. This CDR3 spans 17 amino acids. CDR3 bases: TGTGCCAGCAGTGAACGCTCGACAGGGAAAGGGAACTATGGCTACACCTTC. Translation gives CASSERSTGKGNYGYTF.

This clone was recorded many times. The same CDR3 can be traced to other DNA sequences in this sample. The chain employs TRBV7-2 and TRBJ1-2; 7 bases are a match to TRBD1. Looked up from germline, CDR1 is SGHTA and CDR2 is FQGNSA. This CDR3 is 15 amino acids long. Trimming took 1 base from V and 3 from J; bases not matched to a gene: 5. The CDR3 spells CASSLVGRGDYGYTF. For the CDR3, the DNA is TGTGCCAGCAGCTTAGTCGGCAGGGGGGACTATGGCTACACCTTC.

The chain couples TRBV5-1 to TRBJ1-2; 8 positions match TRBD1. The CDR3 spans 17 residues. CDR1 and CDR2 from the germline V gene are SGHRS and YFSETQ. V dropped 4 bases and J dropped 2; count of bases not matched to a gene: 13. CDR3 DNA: TGCGCCAGCAGCCCCACCGGGTCTCACAGGGGGAACTATGGCTACACCTTC. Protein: CASSPTGSHRGNYGYTF.

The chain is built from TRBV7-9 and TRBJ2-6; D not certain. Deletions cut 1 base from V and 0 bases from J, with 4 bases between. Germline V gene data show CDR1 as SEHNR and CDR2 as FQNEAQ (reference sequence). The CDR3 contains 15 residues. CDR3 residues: CASSLDSSGANVLTF. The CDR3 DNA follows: TGTGCCAGCAGCTTAGATAGCTCTGGGGCCAACGTCCTGACTTTC.

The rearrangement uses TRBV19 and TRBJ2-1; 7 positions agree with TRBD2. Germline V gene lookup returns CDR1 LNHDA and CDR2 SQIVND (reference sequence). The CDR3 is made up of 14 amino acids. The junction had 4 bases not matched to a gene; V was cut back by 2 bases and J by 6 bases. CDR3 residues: CASSILAVFNEQFF. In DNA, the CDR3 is TGTGCCAGTAGTATACTAGCGGTTTTCAATGAGCAGTTCTTC.

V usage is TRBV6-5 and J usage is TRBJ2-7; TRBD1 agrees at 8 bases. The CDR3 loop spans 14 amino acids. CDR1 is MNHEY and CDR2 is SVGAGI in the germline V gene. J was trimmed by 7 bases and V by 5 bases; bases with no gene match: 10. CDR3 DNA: TGTGCCAGCAGTCCCAGGGGGCGCGGGCGGGAGCAGTACTTC. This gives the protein CASSPRGRGREQYF.

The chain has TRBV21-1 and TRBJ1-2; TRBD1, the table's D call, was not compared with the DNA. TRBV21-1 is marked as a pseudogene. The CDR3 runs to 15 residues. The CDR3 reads CASSARDRGERGYTF. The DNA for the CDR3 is TGTGCCAGCAGCGCTCGGGACAGGGGGGAGCGTGGCTACACCTTC.

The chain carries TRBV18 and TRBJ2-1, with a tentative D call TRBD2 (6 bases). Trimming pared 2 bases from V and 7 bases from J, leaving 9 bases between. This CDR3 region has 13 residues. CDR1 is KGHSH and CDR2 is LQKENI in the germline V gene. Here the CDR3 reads CASSPGGVNEQFF. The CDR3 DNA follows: TGTGCCAGCTCACCAGGAGGGGTGAATGAGCAGTTCTTC.

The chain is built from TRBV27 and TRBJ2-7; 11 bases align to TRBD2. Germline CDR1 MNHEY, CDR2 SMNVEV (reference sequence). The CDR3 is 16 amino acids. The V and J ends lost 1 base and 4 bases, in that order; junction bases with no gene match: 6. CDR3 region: CASSLLTSGSPYEQYF. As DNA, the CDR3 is TGTGCCAGCAGTTTATTAACTAGCGGGAGTCCGTACGAGCAGTACTTC.